This T cell receptor beta chain appears in the sequencing data of a study of Ad26.COV2.S vaccination and SARS-CoV-2 variants (dated by TCRdb to 2020 to 2023). With respect to the entire study: Donors in the vaccine arm were drawn from COV1001, a phase I-IIa trial of Ad26.COV2.S in healthy adults that was multicentre, randomized, double-blind and placebo-controlled. Dosing of Ad26.COV2.S was intramuscular, at either 5x10^10 or 1x10^11 viral particles, delivered as one shot or as two shots spaced 56 days apart. TCRbeta repertoire sequencing served as the tool for gauging how specific and how broad the SARS-CoV-2-reactive T cell receptors were following Ad26.COV2.S vaccination. The TCR-sequenced set comprised around 32 samples: about 19 Ad26.COV2.S vaccine recipients, 5 placebo recipients and 8 SARS-CoV-2 convalescent individuals. Trial participants were randomized into five groups of five: low-dose or high-dose Ad26.COV2.S given once or twice, or placebo on both occasions. Investigators remained blinded to trial group allocation during experiments and outcome assessment. Points the paper makes about the study in general: According to the authors, total T cell responses may have been underestimated by the TCR breadth and depth analyses. The study lacked the statistical power to compare responses across vaccine doses or regimens. Ad26.COV2.S recipients had higher spike-specific TCR breadth than placebo recipients (P = 0.0014). After vaccination, spike-specific CD8+ and CD4+ T cell responses were reported to show substantial breadth. Vaccine and placebo recipients had comparable non-spike TCR breadth, which fits with the vaccine containing only spike.

The sample's treatment or condition label is to be understood as: roughly 19 received Ad26.COV2.S at low or high dose, single or two shots; about 5 received placebo; per-sample allocation not given. Repertoires of vaccine and placebo recipients were sequenced from samples collected on day 63 after the first injection. Between 29 July and 7 August 2020, Cohort 1b enrolled about 27 adults aged 18-55 years at one site in Boston, USA. As a vaccine, Ad26.COV2.S was a replication-incompetent adenovirus type 26 vector that expressed a prefusion-stabilized SARS-CoV-2 spike protein derived from the original Wuhan strain. The immunoSEQ Assay was used to sequence TCRbeta CDR3 regions. After extraction, genomic DNA underwent amplification by bias-controlled multiplex PCR, followed by high-throughput sequencing. For the original study's pipeline: To quantify the absolute abundance of every unique TCRbeta CDR3 region, sequences were collapsed and filtered. Usable DNA was measured by amplifying reference genes present in all nucleated cells, and TCRbeta template counts were normalized to that usable DNA to estimate T cell fraction. Repertoire TCRs were annotated as SARS-CoV-2-specific when V gene, CDR3 amino acid sequence and J gene were exactly matched to a known reactive TCR set. MIRA supplied the reference SARS-CoV-2 TCR set, which was filtered for enrichment in COVID-19-positive ImmuneCODE repertoires so that public or cross-reactive TCRs were removed. Based on the MIRA antigens, annotated TCRs were further analysed at the level of specific ORF or position within ORF. Depth was the summed frequency of annotated unique rearrangements, while breadth was defined as annotated unique rearrangements over total unique productive rearrangements. Two-sided Wilcoxon rank-sum tests were applied when comparing TCR breadth between groups. TCRdb's version of the immuneACCESS table is confined to in-frame rearrangements and falls short of the full clone set. An unresolved V gene accounts for under half of the shortfall where checked; the remainder is of unknown origin. That table furnishes V, J and clone size, whereas the DNA furnished D and trimming. Recorded for this sample are hundreds of thousands of clones; roughly nine tenths of them occurred a single time. The ten largest clones take up about 2.4% of the sample.

The CDR3 sequence holds 12 residues, the cysteine and valine included. The only DNA kept is the CDR3, 36 bases in frame from the first base. Trimming takes 3 bases from V and 2 bases from J, and the germline ends sit 5 bases apart. The germline V gene gives CDR1 as SNHLY and CDR2 as FYNNEI. Comments on this clone: Its antigen specificity is not known. No qualities accompany the bases; no much larger clone lies one base away.

Recombination connected TRBV2 to TRBJ2-7; no D segment can be confidently identified. The TCR sequence derives from a person aged 18-60 years who received the Ad26.COV2.S COVID-19 vaccine or a placebo. Material: peripheral blood, obtained in a trial of Ad26.COV2.S vaccine versus placebo. The bases are TGTGCCAGCAGTGAGCACGCCTACGAGCAGTACGTC. This translates into CASSEHAYEQYV.